Listed below are T cell receptor beta chains from one sample, sequenced in a study of tumor and adjacent non-tumor tissue in lung cancer. A single record per CDR3 protein comes from TCRdb applying MiXCR to the multiplex PCR reads. The sample gives tens of thousands of distinct CDR3 sequences, approximately 65% of which show up once; around 16% is in the top ten. The sequenced material came from lung tumor tissue. These receptors were collected from a man in his 60s with non-small cell lung cancer. The CDR3 runs from the conserved cysteine through the conserved F or W. A D gene is named only where the DNA matches it firmly. Size tells how often a clone was seen (once, few, many) or the class of an expanded clone, and some rows leave it out.

clone_size,d_call,v_call,j_call,cdr3_nt,cdr3_aa
NA,TRBD2,TRBV7-3,TRBJ2-1,TGTGCCAGCACCTTAACCGGGACTAGCGGGAGCAATGAGCAGTTCTTC,CASTLTGTSGSNEQFF
NA,NA,TRBV6-2/TRBV6-3,TRBJ2-1,TGTGCCAGCAGTTCCCCGGGGACGTTAGAGCAGTTCTTC,CASSSPGTLEQFF
few,TRBD1,TRBV11-2,TRBJ1-6,TGTGCCAGCAGCTGGGGGACAGGGAGGTTTCTGAATTCACCCCTCCACTTT,CASSWGTGRFLNSPLHF
NA,TRBD2,TRBV20-1,TRBJ2-1,TGCAGTGCCCAGAGCGGGAGGCGCTTGAATGAGCAGTTCTTC,CSAQSGRRLNEQFF
many,TRBD1,TRBV10-3,TRBJ1-1,TGTGCCAGCGGACAGGGGGCGGAAAGTACTGAAGCTTTCTTT,CASGQGAESTEAFF
NA,NA,TRBV20-1,TRBJ2-6,TGCAGTGCTCCTCGGATGAGCTCTGGGGCCAACGTCCTGACTTTC,CSAPRMSSGANVLTF
NA,TRBD2,TRBV13,TRBJ2-5,TGTGCCAGCAGCTCGATAAGCGGGGCCCAAGAGACCCAGTACTTC,CASSSISGAQETQYF
many,NA,TRBV20-1,TRBJ2-7,TGCAGTGCTAACCGGCCGGTCCGTACCTCCTACGAGCAGTACTTC,CSANRPVRTSYEQYF
NA,NA,TRBV6-1,TRBJ2-4,TGTGCCAGCACCCGGGTAGCCAAAAATATTCGGTACTTC,CASTRVAKNIRYF
once,NA,TRBV5-4,TRBJ2-6,TGTGCCAGCAGCCACATGGGGCGCACGCCTGGGGCCAACGTCCCGACTTTC,CASSHMGRTPGANVPTF
many,NA,TRBV20-1,TRBJ2-1,TGCAGTGCTCCCCGGACAGTCGTCTCCAATGAGCAGTTCTTC,CSAPRTVVSNEQFF
NA,NA,TRBV10-3,TRBJ1-2,TGTGCCACCAGTGGAGAGGGGGGTGGCTACACCTTC,CATSGEGGGYTF
NA,TRBD2,TRBV20-1,TRBJ2-1,TGCAGTGCTAGATCTGGCGGCGGGAGGGCCTCCCAATACGATGAGCAGTTCTTC,CSARSGGGRASQYDEQFF
many,NA,TRBV5-1,TRBJ2-3,TGCGCCAGCAGCTTAGGGACTAGCACAGATACGCAGTATTTT,CASSLGTSTDTQYF
NA,NA,TRBV20-1,TRBJ2-1,TGCAGTGCTAGAAAGGGGACGGGCTACAATGAGCAGTTCTTC,CSARKGTGYNEQFF
NA,NA,TRBV11-2,TRBJ2-2,TGTGCCAGCGGTCCGGACATCACAACCGGGGAGCTATTTTTT,CASGPDITTGELFF
many,NA,TRBV12-3/TRBV12-4,TRBJ2-7,TGTGCCAGCAAAGCCAGGGAGGCAGGGGAGCAGTACTTC,CASKAREAGEQYF
many,TRBD2,TRBV20-1,TRBJ2-7,TGCAGTGCTAGCGGGACTAGCGGGAGGTTGATAAACGAGCAGTACTTC,CSASGTSGRLINEQYF
NA,NA,TRBV11-2,TRBJ1-1,TGTGCCAGCAGCTTACGGGGGAGGGATAAGTGGAACACTGAAGCTTTCTTT,CASSLRGRDKWNTEAFF
NA,NA,TRBV10-1,TRBJ2-2,TGCGACAGCAGTGGGGAGACTACCACCGGGGAGCTATTTTTT,CDSSGETTTGELFF
NA,NA,TRBV30,TRBJ1-1,TGTGCCTGGAGTGTAGGGTTAGGGGAGAACACTGAAGCTTTCTTT,CAWSVGLGENTEAFF
many,NA,TRBV20-1,TRBJ1-5,TGCAGTGCTAGAGATAACAGCTATTCTGCTCAGCCCCAGCATTTT,CSARDNSYSAQPQHF
NA,NA,TRBV15,TRBJ2-1,TGTCCCACCAGCATAGGATCGCAGGCCGGGCTCAATGAGCAGTTCTTC,CPTSIGSQAGLNEQFF
NA,TRBD2,TRBV4-1,TRBJ2-1,TGCGTCAGCAGCCAAAGGACGGGGGGTGCCAGGCTGGACAATGAGCAGTTCTTC,CVSSQRTGGARLDNEQFF
many,NA,TRBV5-5,TRBJ1-1,TGTGCCAGCAGCTTGTGGTCTCGCCCAGGACTGAACACTGAAGCTTTCTTT,CASSLWSRPGLNTEAFF
NA,NA,TRBV29-1,TRBJ1-2,TGCAGCGTTATTGTACAGAACTATGGCTACACCTTC,CSVIVQNYGYTF
NA,NA,TRBV6-6,TRBJ2-3,TGTGCCAGCCACCCGCCGTGCACAGAAACGCAGTATTTT,CASHPPCTETQYF
NA,NA,TRBV6-1,TRBJ2-4,TGTGTCAACACCCGGGTAGCCAAAAACATTCAGTACTTC,CVNTRVAKNIQYF
NA,TRBD1,TRBV4-3,TRBJ1-4,TGCACCAGCAACCAAGACAGGGGTGAAAAACTGACTTTT,CTSNQDRGEKLTF